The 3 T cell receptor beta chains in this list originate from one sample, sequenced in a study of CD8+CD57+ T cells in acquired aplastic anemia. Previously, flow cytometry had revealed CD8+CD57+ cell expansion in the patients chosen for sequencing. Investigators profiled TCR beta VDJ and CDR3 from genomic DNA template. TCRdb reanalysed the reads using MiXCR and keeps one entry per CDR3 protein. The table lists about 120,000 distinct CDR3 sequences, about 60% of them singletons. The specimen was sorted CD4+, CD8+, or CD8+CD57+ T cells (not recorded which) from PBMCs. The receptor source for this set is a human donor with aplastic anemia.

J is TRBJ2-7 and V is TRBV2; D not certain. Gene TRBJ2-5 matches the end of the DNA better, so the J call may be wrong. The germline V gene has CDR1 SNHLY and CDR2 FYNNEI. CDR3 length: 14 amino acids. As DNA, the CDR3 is TGTGCCAGCAGTGTCCGGTCGTGGGGAGAGACCCAGTACTTC. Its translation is CASSVRSWGETQYF.

In DNA, the CDR3 is TGCAGTGCTAGGGTCTTCGGCCTAGCGTACAATGAGCAGTTCTTC. It encodes CSARVFGLAYNEQFF. This chain connects TRBV20-1 to TRBJ2-1; TRBD2 might be the D (6 bases). The CDR3 contains 15 residues. Germline CDR1 reads DFQATT; CDR2 reads SNEGSKA (reference sequence). Trimming took 3 bases from V and 4 from J, leaving 16 bases between them.

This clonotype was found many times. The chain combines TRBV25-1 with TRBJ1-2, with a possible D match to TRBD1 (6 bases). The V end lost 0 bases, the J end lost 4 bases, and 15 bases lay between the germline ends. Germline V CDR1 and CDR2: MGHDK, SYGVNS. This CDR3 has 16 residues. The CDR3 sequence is CASSEYEGGAGYGYTF. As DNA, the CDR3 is TGTGCCAGCAGTGAATATGAAGGGGGGGCAGGCTATGGCTACACCTTC.